These 29 T cell receptor beta chains were all obtained from the same sample, sequenced in a study of CD8 T cells in ankylosing spondylitis. Overall study results and limits: Blood from ankylosing spondylitis patients appeared to carry a characteristic eight-variant TCR beta motif.

Their antigen targets remain unknown. Each CDR3 protein gets one entry after TCRdb re-called the 5' RACE reads with MiXCR. The repertoire holds about 540,000 distinct CDR3 sequences, with approximately 11% as singletons. The sample comprised blood, either unsorted or a sorted T cell fraction (not recorded which). These receptors all come from a male donor with ankylosing spondylitis.

This chain joins TRBV7-2 and TRBJ2-5; 9 nucleotides align to TRBD1. Germline lookup yields CDR1 SGHTA and CDR2 FQGNSA. The ends lost 5 bases at V and 5 bases at J; junction bases unmatched: 6. The CDR3 runs to 14 residues. This CDR3 reads CASSQQGARETQYF. CDR3 nucleotides: TGTGCCAGCAGCCAACAGGGGGCAAGGGAGACCCAGTACTTC.

This clonotype was observed a handful of times. V and J are TRBV9 and TRBJ2-1; D might be TRBD1 or TRBD2, each matching 6 bases. Germline CDR1 and CDR2: SGDLS and YYNGEE. Trimming shortened V by 2 bases and J by 3 bases, and 15 bases separated the two germline ends. CDR3 length equals 16 residues. CDR3 nucleotides: TGTGCCAGCAGCGTGGGAGGACAGACTATCTACAATGAGCAGTTCTTC. Amino acids: CASSVGGQTIYNEQFF.

The rearrangement uses TRBV6-2 or TRBV6-3 and TRBJ1-6; D uncertain. Trimming pared 0 bases from V and 4 bases from J, leaving 4 bases between. Germline V lookup: CDR1 MNHEY, CDR2 SVGEGT. The CDR3 extends over 14 amino acids. CDR3 sequence: CASSYSRYNSPLHF. DNA for the CDR3: TGTGCCAGCAGTTACTCGCGGTATAATTCACCCCTCCACTTT.

This clonotype was detected many times. J is TRBJ2-1 and V is TRBV5-1; D assignment may be TRBD1 or TRBD2 (5 bases each). Between the trimmed V and J ends, which lost 4 bases and 8 bases, there was a span of 10 bases. Germline CDR1 reads SGHRS; CDR2 reads YFSETQ. This CDR3 has 12 residues. The CDR3 DNA sequence: TGCGCCAGCAGCCCTCCGGGACATGAGCAGTTCTTC. This codes for CASSPPGHEQFF.

The table lists this clonotype with a few counts. A junction boundary mismatches the germline segment, possibly from a read error. The chain links TRBV20-1 to TRBJ1-2; D unresolved. Germline V gene lookup returns CDR1 DFQATT and CDR2 SNEGSKA (reference sequence). This CDR3 contains 12 residues. In nucleotides, the CDR3 is TGTCTATCAGGATCCCACAACTATGGCTACACCTTC. This gives the protein CLSGSHNYGYTF.

The chain uses TRBV27 and TRBJ2-4, with D unclear. The CDR3 is 13 residues long. The germline gives CDR1 MNHEY, CDR2 SMNVEV (reference sequence). The V end was cut by 6 bases, the J end by 5 bases, with 11 bases between. The CDR3 DNA sequence: TGTGCCAGCAGGGAATCTGGACAAAACATTCAGTACTTC. As protein: CASRESGQNIQYF.

V and J are TRBV5-5 and TRBJ1-1; 7 nucleotides line up with TRBD1. The germline V gene has CDR1 SGHKS and CDR2 YYEKEE (reference sequence). V was clipped by 3 bases and J by 1 base; unmatched bases: 6. This CDR3 is built from 15 residues. In DNA, the CDR3 is TGTGCCAGCAGCTCCAATTACAGGGGGAACACTGAAGCTTTCTTT. Its protein product is CASSSNYRGNTEAFF.

V and J are TRBV4-1 and TRBJ1-2, with a tentative D call TRBD1 (5 bases). CDR3 length equals 16 residues. V shed 0 bases and J shed 5 bases, with 16 bases lying between them. CDR1 and CDR2 from the germline V gene are MGHRA and YSYEKL. Written as DNA, the CDR3 is TGCGCCAGCAGCCAAGATCTGGGACGTAACGTGTATGGCTACACCTTC. It translates to CASSQDLGRNVYGYTF.

The rearrangement links TRBV10-2 to TRBJ2-1; 9 bases match TRBD2. After removal of 6 bases from V and 8 bases from J, the junction contained 8 bases not matched to a gene. CDR3 length equals 14 residues. Germline CDR1 is WSHSY and CDR2 is SAAADI. DNA of the CDR3: TGCGCCAGCAGGGTAGCGGGAGTACCCCATGAGCAGTTCTTC. Amino acids: CASRVAGVPHEQFF.

In its sample, this clonotype was seen a few times. V and J are TRBV20-1 and TRBJ2-5; D not resolved. V was shortened by 5 bases and J by 4 bases, with 8 bases between the two germline ends. The germline gives CDR1 DFQATT, CDR2 SNEGSKA (reference sequence). The CDR3 loop spans 11 amino acids. The CDR3 DNA sequence: TGCAGTGCTGAAGTCGGAGAGACCCAGTACTTC. This codes for CSAEVGETQYF.

The chain's CDR3 is CASSPDRQNTEAFF. CDR3 DNA: TGTGCCAGCTCACCAGACAGACAGAACACTGAAGCTTTCTTT. The chain uses TRBV18 and TRBJ1-1, with D tentatively TRBD1 (5 bases). The CDR3 loop spans 14 amino acids. Germline lookup yields CDR1 KGHSH and CDR2 LQKENI. V lost 2 bases and J 1 base, leaving 8 bases between the germline ends.

The gene calls are TRBV3-1 and TRBJ2-5; D unclear. Per germline, CDR1 LGHDT and CDR2 YNNKEL (reference sequence). V lost 1 base, J lost 7 bases, and 13 bases lay in between. This CDR3 has 14 amino acids. CDR3 DNA: TGTGCCAGCAGCCAAGCATTCAAGAGTGGGACCCAGTACTTC. It is translated as CASSQAFKSGTQYF.

This clonotype showed up many times. This rearrangement joins TRBV15 to TRBJ2-7, with D possibly being TRBD2 (6 bases). V was cut by 3 bases and J by 1 base, with 19 bases left in between. CDR1 and CDR2 from the germline V gene are LNHNV and YYDKDF (reference sequence). The CDR3 totals 17 residues. Written as DNA, the CDR3 is TGTGCCACCAGCAGGACTGACTTCCTAGCGAAGTCCTACGAGCAGTACTTC. Encoded protein: CATSRTDFLAKSYEQYF.

This clonotype was seen a few times. The V gene is TRBV20-1, the J gene TRBJ1-5; unclear D gene. Germline loops: CDR1 DFQATT, CDR2 SNEGSKA (reference sequence). The CDR3 loop spans 13 amino acids. V lost 2 bases to trimming and J lost 11 bases, with 16 bases between them. CDR3 sequence (DNA): TGCAGTGCTAGACAGCCACGGGTTTGGGCCCAGCATTTT. This encodes CSARQPRVWAQHF.

This clonotype occurred many times. The rearrangement joins TRBV12-3 or TRBV12-4 to TRBJ2-1; 9 bases fit TRBD2. This CDR3 is 15 amino acids long. The J segment lost 5 bases and the V segment lost 2 bases, leaving 4 bases of the junction unmatched. CDR3 in amino acids: CASSLRLAGNNEQFF. The CDR3 coding sequence is TGTGCCAGCAGTTTAAGGCTAGCGGGGAACAATGAGCAGTTCTTC.

This clonotype has ten or more counts. The rearrangement uses TRBV5-1 and TRBJ2-3; 12 bases map to TRBD2. This CDR3 region has 16 residues. Unmatched junction bases numbered 6, after V lost 4 bases and J lost 3 bases. Germline CDR1 is SGHRS and CDR2 is YFSETQ. CDR3 in DNA: TGCGCCAGCAGCCTTGGACTAGCGGGAATAACAGATACGCAGTATTTT. Translating it yields CASSLGLAGITDTQYF.

This rearrangement joins TRBV29-1 to TRBJ1-2, with D uncertain. The CDR3 contains 12 residues. CDR1 is SQVTM, CDR2 ANQGSEA, per germline. Trimming took 7 bases from V and 4 from J, leaving 13 bases between them. The CDR3 coding sequence is TGCAGCGCCCCCGCGCTTCTCTATGGCTACACCTTC. As protein: CSAPALLYGYTF.

This clonotype was seen more than once but under ten times. This rearrangement joins TRBV12-3 or TRBV12-4 to TRBJ2-1; TRBD2 matches at 10 bases. This CDR3 has 15 residues. V shed 2 bases and J 8 bases; nucleotides not matched to a gene: 6. The CDR3 DNA is TGTGCCAGCAGTTTAAGGCTAGCGGGAGCCGATGAGCAGTTCTTC. It is translated as CASSLRLAGADEQFF.

The chain joins TRBV5-5 to TRBJ2-2; D is perhaps TRBD1 or TRBD2 (5 bases each). Germline values: CDR1 SGHKS, CDR2 YYEKEE (reference sequence). Deletions cut 4 bases from V and 6 bases from J, with 19 bases between. The CDR3 covers 16 residues. Here the CDR3 reads CASSTLAQGLPGELFF. Here the CDR3 DNA reads TGTGCCAGCAGCACGCTAGCTCAGGGCCTCCCCGGGGAGCTGTTTTTT.

The chain uses TRBV4-2 and TRBJ1-2, with D uncertain. CDR3 length: 14 residues. CDR1 and CDR2 from the germline V gene are LGHNA and YNFKEQ. The V gene lost 4 bases and the J gene lost 4 bases, with 13 bases spanning the gap. The CDR3 here is CASSPTEGIYGYTF. DNA of the CDR3: TGTGCCAGCAGCCCGACCGAGGGAATCTATGGCTACACCTTC.

The rearrangement joins TRBV5-1 to TRBJ2-7; 9 nucleotides agree with TRBD1. In germline, CDR1 is SGHRS, CDR2 YFSETQ. Trimming took 1 base from V and 3 from J; bases not matched to a gene: 2. This CDR3 has 14 amino acids. CDR3 DNA: TGCGCCAGCAGCTTGATGGGACAGGGCTACGAGCAGTACTTC. Amino acids: CASSLMGQGYEQYF.

The V and J genes are TRBV11-1 and TRBJ2-7, with D hard to call. CDR3 length equals 13 residues. V was shortened by 2 bases and J by 7 bases, with 12 bases between the two germline ends. Germline CDR1 and CDR2: SGHAT and FQDESV (reference sequence). For the CDR3, the DNA is TGTGCCAGCAGCTTAAACCCTTCGGGTGAGCAGTACGTC. Protein: CASSLNPSGEQYV.

This clonotype came up a few times. The V call is TRBV14, the J call TRBJ1-4; the D gene is possibly TRBD1 (5 bases). This CDR3 is built from 15 residues. CDR1 SGHDN and CDR2 FVKESK come from the germline V gene. V was shortened by 4 bases and J by 8 bases, with 17 bases between the two germline ends. CDR3 sequence: CASSPIGHTPEKLFF. CDR3 in DNA: TGTGCCAGCAGCCCTATCGGACACACACCCGAAAAACTGTTTTTT.

This clonotype has a handful of counts. This chain links TRBV12-3 or TRBV12-4 with TRBJ1-5; D unclear. The CDR3 runs to 13 residues. Trimming pared 6 bases from V and 6 bases from J, leaving 12 bases between. In DNA, the CDR3 is TGTGCCAGCAGAGGACTGAAGGGTCAGCCCCAGCATTTT. This codes for CASRGLKGQPQHF.

Many counts were recorded for this clonotype. The chain couples TRBV5-1 to TRBJ2-2; 8 positions match TRBD1. CDR1 and CDR2 (germline): SGHRS, YFSETQ. This CDR3 is 17 amino acids long. With 4 bases clipped from V and 3 bases from J, the junction kept 11 bases outside the gene matches. For the CDR3, the DNA is TGCGCCAGCAGCCGAACCTCGACAGGGGTAGACACCGGGGAGCTGTTTTTT. It is translated as CASSRTSTGVDTGELFF.

This clonotype has a handful of counts. This chain's CDR3 is CASSYHGDRPGYTF. As DNA, the CDR3 is TGTGCCAGCAGCTACCATGGGGACAGACCGGGCTACACCTTC. This chain uses TRBV3-1 with TRBJ1-2; 7 positions match TRBD1. Germline CDR1 and CDR2: LGHDT and YNNKEL (reference sequence). V was pared by 5 bases and J by 8 bases, with 11 bases of the junction left unmatched. This CDR3 is 14 amino acids long.

This clonotype has only a few counts. This rearrangement joins TRBV2 to TRBJ2-3; D remains unclear. Trimming cost V 2 bases and J 5 bases, with 14 bases left between them. The germline CDR1 and CDR2 sequences are SNHLY and FYNNEI. The CDR3 extends over 15 amino acids. Here the CDR3 reads CASSEWVQRGDTQYF. Here the CDR3 DNA reads TGTGCCAGCAGTGAATGGGTACAGCGTGGAGATACGCAGTATTTT. Full variable domain (remainder filled in from reference TRBV2 and TRBJ2-3): EPEVTQTPSHQVTQMGQEVILRCVPISNHLYFYWYRQILGQKVEFLVSFYNNEISEKSEIFDDQFSVERPDGSNFTLKIRSTKLEDSAMYFCASSEWVQRGDTQYFGPGTRLTVL.

This clonotype was detected a few times. The chain couples TRBV10-3 to TRBJ2-7; weak D call: TRBD1 (5 bases). The V and J ends lost 4 bases and 2 bases respectively, with 15 bases between them. This CDR3 has 15 amino acids. CDR1 ENHRY and CDR2 SYGVKD come from the germline V gene. The CDR3 region has the DNA TGTGCCATCAGTGGGGCAGGGAACAAACCCTACGAGCAGTACTTC. This gives the protein CAISGAGNKPYEQYF.

The chain employs TRBV12-3 or TRBV12-4 and TRBJ1-6; 7 bases align to TRBD1. V shed 3 bases, J shed 10 bases, and the junction held 9 bases outside the gene matches. This CDR3 is 15 amino acids long. The CDR3 region has the DNA TGTGCCAGCAGTTTGATTGACAGGGTAAAATCACCCCTCCACTTT. It yields the protein CASSLIDRVKSPLHF.